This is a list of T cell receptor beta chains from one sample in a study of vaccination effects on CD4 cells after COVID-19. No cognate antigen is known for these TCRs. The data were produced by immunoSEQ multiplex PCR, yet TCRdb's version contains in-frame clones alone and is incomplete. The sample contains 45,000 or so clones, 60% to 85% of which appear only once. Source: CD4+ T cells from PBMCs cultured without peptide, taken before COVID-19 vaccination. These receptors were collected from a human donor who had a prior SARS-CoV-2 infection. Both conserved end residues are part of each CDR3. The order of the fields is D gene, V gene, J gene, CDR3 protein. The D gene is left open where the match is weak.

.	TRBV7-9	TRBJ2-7	CASSLMSGSEQYF
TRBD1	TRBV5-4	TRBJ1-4	CASSQGQGRNEKLFF
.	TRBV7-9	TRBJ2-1	CASTGTFDYNEQFF
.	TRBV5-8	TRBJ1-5	CASSLYDTSGPQHF
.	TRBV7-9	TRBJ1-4	CASSLGVGEKLFF
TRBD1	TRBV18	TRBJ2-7	CASSPGTGSFDYEQYF
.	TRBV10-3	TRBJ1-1	CAISVAGTGDTEAFF
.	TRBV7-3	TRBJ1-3	CASSLELASSGNTIYF
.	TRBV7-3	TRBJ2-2	CASSIGGFTGELFF
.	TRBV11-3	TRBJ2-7	CASSLGGKRYEQYF
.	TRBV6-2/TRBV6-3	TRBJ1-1	CASSTLETPRTEAFF
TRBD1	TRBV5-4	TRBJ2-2	CASSLDGTATGELFF
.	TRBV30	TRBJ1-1	CAWMRLVTEAFF
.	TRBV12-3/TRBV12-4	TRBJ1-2	CASSFGTADYTF
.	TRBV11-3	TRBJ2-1	CASSLDRDRRSYNEQFF
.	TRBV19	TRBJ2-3	CASSIALSPDTQYF
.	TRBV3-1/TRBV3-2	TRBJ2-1	CATQAYPGSYNEQFF
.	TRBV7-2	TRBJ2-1	CASSPGGLGGTNEQFF
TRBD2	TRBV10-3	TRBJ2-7	CATDEAGGLYEQYF
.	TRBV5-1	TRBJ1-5	CASSLGSGAGQPQHF
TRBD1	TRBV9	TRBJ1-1	CASSFSRDRGTEAFF
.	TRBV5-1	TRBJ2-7	CASSFMYKGSSYEQYF
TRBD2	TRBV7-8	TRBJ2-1	CASSLVPTSGKRSYNEQFF
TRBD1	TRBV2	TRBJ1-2	CASRQGADGYTF
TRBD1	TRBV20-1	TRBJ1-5	CSASPRYRGQLGNQPQHF
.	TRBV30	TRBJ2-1	CAWSTSRDLYNEQFF
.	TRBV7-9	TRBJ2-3	CASSTGQTTDTQYF
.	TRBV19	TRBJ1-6	CASRGHRSYNSPLHF
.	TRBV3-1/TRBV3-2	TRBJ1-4	CASSQDLLSEKLFF
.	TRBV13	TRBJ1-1	CASSQGTLGTEAFF
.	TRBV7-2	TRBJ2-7	CASSRGLGYEQYF
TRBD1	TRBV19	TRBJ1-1	CASSIPRGRIGFAEAFF
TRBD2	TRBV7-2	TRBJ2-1	CASSPTSGSYNEQFF
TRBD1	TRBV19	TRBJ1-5	CASRAGQPYQPQHF
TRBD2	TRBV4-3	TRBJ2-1	CASSPLGTSGSSHNEQFF
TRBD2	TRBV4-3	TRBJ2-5	CASSQGSPSGLETQYF
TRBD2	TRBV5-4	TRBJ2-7	CASSLEASGRVEQYF
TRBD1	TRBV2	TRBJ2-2	CASKGAQAGELFF
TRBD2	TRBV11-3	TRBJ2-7	CASSLSSGYSSYEQYF
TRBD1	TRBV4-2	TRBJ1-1	CASSQEDQGVTEAFF
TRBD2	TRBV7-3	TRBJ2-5	CASSSGLAGDQETQYF
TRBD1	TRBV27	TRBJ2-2	CASSLWDRAGELFF
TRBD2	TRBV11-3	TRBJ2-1	CASSSTGLAGNPPYNEQFF
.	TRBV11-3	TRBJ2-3	CASSRGQGETDTQYF
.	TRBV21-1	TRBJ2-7	CASSKKILRGSVYEQYF
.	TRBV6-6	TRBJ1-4	CASSYQRDTNEKLFF
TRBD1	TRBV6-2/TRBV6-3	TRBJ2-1	CASSYYRGRFGNEQFF
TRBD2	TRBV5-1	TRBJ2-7	CASSLGSSGGYEQYF
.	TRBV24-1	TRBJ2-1	CATGDKYSYNEQFF
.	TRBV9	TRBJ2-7	CASSVVGEPTYEQYF
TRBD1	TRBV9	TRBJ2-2	CASTSPGQANTGELFF
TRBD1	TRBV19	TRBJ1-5	CASSIYRGSNQPQHF